This T cell receptor beta chain was recorded in a study of blood T cells in healthy people across ages. A second roughly 6 to 11 cycle PCR used barcoded and J-beta primers. TCRdb independently ran MiXCR on the 5' RACE reads; one entry per CDR3 protein. The sample contains fewer than 1,000,000 distinct CDR3 sequences, 46% of which appear only once. The CDR3 is 17 residues long. CDR1 and CDR2 from the germline V gene are DFQATT and SNEGSKA (reference sequence). Trimming took off 1 base at V and 0 bases at J, with 18 bases between the two ends. This clonotype occurred a few times. The sequenced sample consisted of blood. The receptor was isolated from a man aged 80 or over in good health. The rearrangement joins TRBV20-1 to TRBJ1-1, with D perhaps matching TRBD1 (5 bases). The CDR3 reads CSARVVQAGPMNTEAFF. In nucleotides, the CDR3 is TGCAGTGCTAGAGTGGTACAGGCGGGGCCCATGAACACTGAAGCTTTCTTT.